This T cell receptor (beta chain) was captured by sequencing in a study of blood T cell repertoires in COVID-19. For the study at large: Sites across the United States, Italy and Spain contributed samples from acute and convalescent COVID-19. T cells, B-cell-depleted T cells, or PBMCs provided the cDNA or gDNA that served as material.

How the authors handled the data: Estimation of nucleated cell counts relied on the amplification of reference gene primers. The table came from immunoSEQ multiplex PCR; TCRdb's copy has only in-frame clones and leaves some out. V, J and clone size reflect that table, while D and trimming were determined from the DNA. The table lists over 80,000 clones, around 88% of them singletons. CDR1 is MDHEN and CDR2 is SYDVKM in the germline V gene. The CDR3 is 11 residues long. V lost 2 bases to trimming and J lost 15 bases, with 11 bases between them. This clonotype was obtained from an older woman with acute or convalescent COVID-19. The V gene is TRBV28, the J gene TRBJ2-1; tentatively, D is TRBD1 (5 bases). Sequences were obtained from peripheral blood. This CDR3 is CASSLKGMAFF. CDR3 DNA sequence: TGTGCCAGCAGTTTAAAGGGGATGGCGTTCTTC.